This T cell receptor beta chain appears in the sequencing data of a study of shared clonotypes between healthy human individuals. The investigators split CD4+ cells into a CD45RA+ naive subset and a CD45RA-negative memory subset. Study results and limitations: Despite large depth, rarefaction showed incomplete sorted-subset sequencing.

Execution of the assay was at deep level. Produced via immunoSEQ multiplex PCR; TCRdb's table is partial and in-frame only. The data hold about 2.4 million clones, with around 94% observed a single time. Germline V gene sequence: CDR1 SGHTA, CDR2 FQGNSA. The CDR3 runs to 13 residues. V dropped 1 base and J dropped 4 bases, with 7 bases sitting between them. Points on this clone: No antigen is known for it. Other nucleotide sequences in the sample specify the same CDR3.

The sample taken for sequencing was naive CD4+ T cells sorted from blood. Regarding subset: CD45RA+ positively selected. The clonotype comes from a man younger than 30 in good health. The V call is TRBV7-2, the J call TRBJ1-1, with D possibly being TRBD1 (5 bases). The CDR3 DNA is TGTGCCAGCAGCTTAGGCGGGGGCACTGAAGCTTTCTTT. Its translation: CASSLGGGTEAFF.